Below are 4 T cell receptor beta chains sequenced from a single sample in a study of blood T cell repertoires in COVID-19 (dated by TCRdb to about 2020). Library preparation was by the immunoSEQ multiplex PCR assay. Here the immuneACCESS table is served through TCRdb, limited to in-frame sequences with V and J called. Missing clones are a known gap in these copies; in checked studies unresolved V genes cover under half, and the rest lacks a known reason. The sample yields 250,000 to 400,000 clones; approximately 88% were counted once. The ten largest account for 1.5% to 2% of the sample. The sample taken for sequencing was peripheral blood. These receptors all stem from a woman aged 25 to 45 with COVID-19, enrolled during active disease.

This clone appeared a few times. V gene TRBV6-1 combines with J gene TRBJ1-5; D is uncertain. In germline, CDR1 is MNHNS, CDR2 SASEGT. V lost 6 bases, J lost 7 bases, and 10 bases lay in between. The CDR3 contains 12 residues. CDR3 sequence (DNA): TGTGCCAGCAGCCCAGTCCCCCAGCCCCAGCATTTT. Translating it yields CASSPVPQPQHF.

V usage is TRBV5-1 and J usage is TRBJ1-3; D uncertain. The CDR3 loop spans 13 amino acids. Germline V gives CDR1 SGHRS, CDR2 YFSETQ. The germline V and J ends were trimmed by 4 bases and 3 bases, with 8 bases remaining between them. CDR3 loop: CASSEELGNTIYF. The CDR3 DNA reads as TGCGCCAGCAGCGAGGAGCTTGGAAACACCATATATTTT.

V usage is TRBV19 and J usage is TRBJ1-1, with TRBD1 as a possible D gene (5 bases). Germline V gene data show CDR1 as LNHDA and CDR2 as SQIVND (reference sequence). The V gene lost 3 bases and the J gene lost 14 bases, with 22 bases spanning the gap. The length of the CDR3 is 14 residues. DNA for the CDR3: TGTGCCAGTAGTATCGGTGGGGGGGGTCTTGAGAGGTTCTTT. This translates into CASSIGGGGLERFF.

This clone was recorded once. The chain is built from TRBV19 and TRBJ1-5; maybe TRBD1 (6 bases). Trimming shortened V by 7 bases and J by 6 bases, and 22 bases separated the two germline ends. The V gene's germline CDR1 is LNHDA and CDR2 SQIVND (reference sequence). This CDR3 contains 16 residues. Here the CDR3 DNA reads TGTGCCAGTACCAACTCCAGGGGCCGGGTGGGTCAGCCCCAGCATTTT. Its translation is CASTNSRGRVGQPQHF.